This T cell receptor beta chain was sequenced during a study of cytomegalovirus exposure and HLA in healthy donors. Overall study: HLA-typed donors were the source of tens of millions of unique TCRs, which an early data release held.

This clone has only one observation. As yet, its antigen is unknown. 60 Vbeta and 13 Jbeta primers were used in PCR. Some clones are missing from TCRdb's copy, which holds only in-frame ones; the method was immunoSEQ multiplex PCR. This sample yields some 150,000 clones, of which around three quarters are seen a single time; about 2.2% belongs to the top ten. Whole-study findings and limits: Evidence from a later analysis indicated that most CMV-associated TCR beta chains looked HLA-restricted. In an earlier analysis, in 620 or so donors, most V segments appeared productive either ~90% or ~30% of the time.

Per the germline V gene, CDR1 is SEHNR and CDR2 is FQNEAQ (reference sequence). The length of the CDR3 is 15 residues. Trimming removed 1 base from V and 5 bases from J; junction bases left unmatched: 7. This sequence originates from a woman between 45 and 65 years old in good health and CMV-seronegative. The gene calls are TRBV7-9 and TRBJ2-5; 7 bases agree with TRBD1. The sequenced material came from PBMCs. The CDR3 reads CASSLGDLTGETQYF. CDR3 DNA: TGTGCCAGCAGCTTAGGGGACCTGACAGGGGAGACCCAGTACTTC.